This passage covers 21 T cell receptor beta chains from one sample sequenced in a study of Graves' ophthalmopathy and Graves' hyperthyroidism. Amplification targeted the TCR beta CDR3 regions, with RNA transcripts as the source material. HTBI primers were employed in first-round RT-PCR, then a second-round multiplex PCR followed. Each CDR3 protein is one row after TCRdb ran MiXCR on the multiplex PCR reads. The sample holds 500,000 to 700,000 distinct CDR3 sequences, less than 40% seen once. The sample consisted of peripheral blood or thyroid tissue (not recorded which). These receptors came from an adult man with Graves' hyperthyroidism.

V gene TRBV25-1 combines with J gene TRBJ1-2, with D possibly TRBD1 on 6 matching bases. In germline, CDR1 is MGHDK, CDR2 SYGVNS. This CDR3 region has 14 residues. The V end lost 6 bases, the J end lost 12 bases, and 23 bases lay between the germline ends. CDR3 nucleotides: TGTGCCAGCAGCTTAGCGCCGAAGGGGGGGAACGACACCTTC. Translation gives CASSLAPKGGNDTF.

CDR3 loop: CSVEGLAGATEAFF. The CDR3 DNA sequence: TGCAGCGTTGAAGGCCTAGCGGGAGCGACTGAAGCTTTCTTT. The chain couples TRBV29-1 to TRBJ1-1; D call uncertain. CDR3 length equals 14 residues. Germline CDR1 is SQVTM and CDR2 is ANQGSEA. With 1 base removed from V and 5 bases from J, the gap between germline ends came to 14 bases.

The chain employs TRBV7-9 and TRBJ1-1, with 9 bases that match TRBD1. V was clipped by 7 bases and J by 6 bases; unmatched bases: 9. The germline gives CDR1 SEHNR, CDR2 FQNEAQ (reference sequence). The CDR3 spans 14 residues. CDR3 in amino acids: CASTTGTGRAEAFF. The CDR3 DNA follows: TGTGCCAGCACCACAGGGACAGGGAGGGCTGAAGCTTTCTTT.

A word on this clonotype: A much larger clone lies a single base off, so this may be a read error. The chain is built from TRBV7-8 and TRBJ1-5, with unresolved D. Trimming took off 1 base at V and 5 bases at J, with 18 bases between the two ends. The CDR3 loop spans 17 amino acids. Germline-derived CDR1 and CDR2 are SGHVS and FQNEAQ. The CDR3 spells CASSLDRAGEAHQPQHF. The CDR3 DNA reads TGTGCCAGCAGCTTAGATCGCGCTGGGGAGGCCCATCAGCCCCAGCATTTT.

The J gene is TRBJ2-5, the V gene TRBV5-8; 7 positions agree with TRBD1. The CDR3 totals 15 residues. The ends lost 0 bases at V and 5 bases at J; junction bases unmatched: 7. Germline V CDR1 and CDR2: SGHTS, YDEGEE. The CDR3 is CASSLEGARGETQYF. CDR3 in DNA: TGTGCCAGCAGCTTGGAAGGCGCCAGGGGGGAGACCCAGTACTTC. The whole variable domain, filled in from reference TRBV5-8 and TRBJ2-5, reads EAGVTQSPTHLIKTRGQQATLRCSPISGHTSVYWYQQALGLGLQFLLWYDEGEERNRGNFPPRFSGRQFPNYSSELNVNALELEDSALYLCASSLEGARGETQYFGPGTRLLVL.

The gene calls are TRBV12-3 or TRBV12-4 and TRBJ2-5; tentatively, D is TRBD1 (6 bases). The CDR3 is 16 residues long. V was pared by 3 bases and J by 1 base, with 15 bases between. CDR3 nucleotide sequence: TGTGCCAGCAGTTTCATCACAGGGAGAGCCCAAGAGACCCAGTACTTC. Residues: CASSFITGRAQETQYF.

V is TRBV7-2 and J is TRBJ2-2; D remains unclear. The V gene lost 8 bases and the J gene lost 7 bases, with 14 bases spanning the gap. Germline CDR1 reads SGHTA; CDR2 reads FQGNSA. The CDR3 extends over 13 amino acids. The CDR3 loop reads CASGRKPIGELFF. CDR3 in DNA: TGTGCCAGCGGCCGGAAACCGATCGGGGAGCTGTTTTTT.

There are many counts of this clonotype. CDR3 in DNA: TGTGCCAGCAGTAGACCTTTACAAGAGACCCAGTACTTC. Amino acid sequence: CASSRPLQETQYF. The V and J genes are TRBV6-6 and TRBJ2-5; D call uncertain. Germline V gene lookup returns CDR1 MNHNY and CDR2 SVGAGI (reference sequence). The CDR3 runs 13 residues. V was pared by 5 bases and J by 2 bases, with 9 bases between.

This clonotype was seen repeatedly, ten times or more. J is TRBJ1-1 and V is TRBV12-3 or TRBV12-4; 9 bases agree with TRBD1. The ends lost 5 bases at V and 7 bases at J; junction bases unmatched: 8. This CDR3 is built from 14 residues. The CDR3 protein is CASSDTGGVGEAFF. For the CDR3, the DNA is TGTGCCAGCAGTGACACAGGGGGCGTCGGTGAAGCTTTCTTT.

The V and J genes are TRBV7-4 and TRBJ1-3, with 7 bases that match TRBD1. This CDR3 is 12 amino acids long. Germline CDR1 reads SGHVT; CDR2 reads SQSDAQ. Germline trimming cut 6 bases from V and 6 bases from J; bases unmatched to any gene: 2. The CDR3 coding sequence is TGTGCCAGCAGTGGGACAGAAAACACCATATATTTT. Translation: CASSGTENTIYF.

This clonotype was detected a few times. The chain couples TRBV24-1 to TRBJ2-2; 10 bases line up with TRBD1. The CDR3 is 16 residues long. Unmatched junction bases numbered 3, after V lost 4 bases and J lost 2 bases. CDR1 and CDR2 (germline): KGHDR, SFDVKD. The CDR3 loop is CATSDLTGGNTGELFF. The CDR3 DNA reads TGTGCCACCAGTGACCTGACAGGGGGCAACACCGGGGAGCTGTTTTTT.

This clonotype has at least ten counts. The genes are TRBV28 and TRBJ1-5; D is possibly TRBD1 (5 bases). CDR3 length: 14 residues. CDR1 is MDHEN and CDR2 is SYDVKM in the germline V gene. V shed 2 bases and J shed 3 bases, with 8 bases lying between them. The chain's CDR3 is CASSLVQVNQPQHF. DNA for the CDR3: TGTGCCAGCAGTTTAGTACAGGTCAATCAGCCCCAGCATTTT.

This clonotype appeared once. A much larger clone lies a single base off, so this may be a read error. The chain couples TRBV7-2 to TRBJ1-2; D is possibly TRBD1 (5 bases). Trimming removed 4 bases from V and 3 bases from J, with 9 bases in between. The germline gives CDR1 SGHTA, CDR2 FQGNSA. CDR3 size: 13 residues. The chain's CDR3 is CASSWGLYYGYTF. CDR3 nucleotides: TGTGCCAGCAGCTGGGGACTTTACTATGGCTACACCTTC.

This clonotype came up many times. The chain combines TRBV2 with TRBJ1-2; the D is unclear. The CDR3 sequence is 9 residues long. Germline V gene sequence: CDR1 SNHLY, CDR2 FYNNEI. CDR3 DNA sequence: TGTTCGTCCCCGGGTGGCTACACCTTC. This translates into CSSPGGYTF.

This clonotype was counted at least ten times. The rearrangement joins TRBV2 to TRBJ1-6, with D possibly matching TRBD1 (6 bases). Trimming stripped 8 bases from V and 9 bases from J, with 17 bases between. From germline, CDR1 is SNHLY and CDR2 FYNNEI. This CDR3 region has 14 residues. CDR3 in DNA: TGTGCCAGCCGAAACAGGGTTAAGGGTTCACCCCTCCACTTT. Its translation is CASRNRVKGSPLHF.

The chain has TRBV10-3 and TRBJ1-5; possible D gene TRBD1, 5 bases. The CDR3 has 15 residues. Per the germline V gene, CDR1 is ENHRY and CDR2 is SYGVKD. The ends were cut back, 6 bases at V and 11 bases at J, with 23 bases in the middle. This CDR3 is CAIRGHTGDQETQHF. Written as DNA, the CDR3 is TGTGCCATCAGGGGCCATACAGGCGACCAAGAGACCCAGCATTTT.

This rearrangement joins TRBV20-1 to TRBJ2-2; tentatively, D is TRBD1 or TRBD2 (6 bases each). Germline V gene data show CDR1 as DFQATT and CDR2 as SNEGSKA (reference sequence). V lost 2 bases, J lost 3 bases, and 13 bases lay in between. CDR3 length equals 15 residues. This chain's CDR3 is CSARSRGQYTGELFF. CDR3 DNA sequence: TGCAGTGCTAGAAGTCGGGGGCAGTACACCGGGGAGCTGTTTTTT.

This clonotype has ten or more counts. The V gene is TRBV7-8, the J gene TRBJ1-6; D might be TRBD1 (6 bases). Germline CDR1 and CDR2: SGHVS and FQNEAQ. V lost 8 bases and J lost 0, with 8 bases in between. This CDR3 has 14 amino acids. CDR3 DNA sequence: TGTGCCAGCGGACAGAGCTCCTATAATTCACCCCTCCACTTT. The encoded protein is CASGQSSYNSPLHF.

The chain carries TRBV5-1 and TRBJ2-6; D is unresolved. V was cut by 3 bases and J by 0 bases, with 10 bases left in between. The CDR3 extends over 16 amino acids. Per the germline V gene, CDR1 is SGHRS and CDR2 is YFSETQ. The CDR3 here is CASSSIQISGANVLTF. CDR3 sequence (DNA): TGCGCCAGCAGCTCGATACAGATCTCTGGGGCCAACGTCCTGACTTTC.

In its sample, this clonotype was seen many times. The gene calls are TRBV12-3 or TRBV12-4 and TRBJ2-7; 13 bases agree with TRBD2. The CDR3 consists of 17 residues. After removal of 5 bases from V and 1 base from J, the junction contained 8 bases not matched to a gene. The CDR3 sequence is CASSGLAGASGSYEQYF. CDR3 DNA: TGTGCCAGCAGTGGACTAGCGGGGGCGTCCGGGTCCTACGAGCAGTACTTC.

This CDR3 is CASSFGTAFYEQYF. The DNA of the CDR3 is TGTGCCAGCAGTTTCGGGACGGCCTTCTACGAGCAGTACTTC. The chain links TRBV6-5 to TRBJ2-7; tentatively, D is TRBD1 or TRBD2 (5 bases each). The V gene's germline CDR1 is MNHEY and CDR2 SVGAGI. Trimming stripped 4 bases from V and 3 bases from J, with 13 bases between. CDR3 size: 14 residues.